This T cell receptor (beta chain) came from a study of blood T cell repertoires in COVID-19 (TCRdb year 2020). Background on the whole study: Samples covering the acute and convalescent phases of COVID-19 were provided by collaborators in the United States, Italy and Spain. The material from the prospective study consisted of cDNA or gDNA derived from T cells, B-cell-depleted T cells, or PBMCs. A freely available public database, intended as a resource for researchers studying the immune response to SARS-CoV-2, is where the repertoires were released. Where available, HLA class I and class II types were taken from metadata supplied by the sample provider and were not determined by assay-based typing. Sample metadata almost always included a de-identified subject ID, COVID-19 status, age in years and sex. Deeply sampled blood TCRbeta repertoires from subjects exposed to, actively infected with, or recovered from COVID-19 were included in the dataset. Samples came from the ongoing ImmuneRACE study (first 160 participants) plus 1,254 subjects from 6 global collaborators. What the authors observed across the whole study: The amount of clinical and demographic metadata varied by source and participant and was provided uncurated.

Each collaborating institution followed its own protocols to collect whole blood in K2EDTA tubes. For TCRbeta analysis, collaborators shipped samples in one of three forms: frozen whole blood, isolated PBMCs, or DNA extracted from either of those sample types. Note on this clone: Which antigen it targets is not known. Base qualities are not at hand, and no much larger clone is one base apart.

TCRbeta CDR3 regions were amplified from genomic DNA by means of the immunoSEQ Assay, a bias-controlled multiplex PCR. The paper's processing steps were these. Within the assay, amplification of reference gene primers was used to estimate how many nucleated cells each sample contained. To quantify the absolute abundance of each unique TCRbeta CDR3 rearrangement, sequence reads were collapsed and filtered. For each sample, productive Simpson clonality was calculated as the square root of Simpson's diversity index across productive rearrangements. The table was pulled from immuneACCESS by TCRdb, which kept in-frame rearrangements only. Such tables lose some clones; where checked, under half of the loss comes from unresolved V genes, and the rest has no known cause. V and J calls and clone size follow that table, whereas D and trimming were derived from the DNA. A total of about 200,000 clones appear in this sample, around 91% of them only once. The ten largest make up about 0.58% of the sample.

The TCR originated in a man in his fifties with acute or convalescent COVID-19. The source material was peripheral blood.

CDR3 region: CASSVAPGQETQYF. The bases read TGTGCCAGCAGCGTAGCACCCGGCCAAGAGACCCAGTACTTC. This sequence uses TRBV9 and TRBJ2-5, with the D segment identity uncertain. Trimming takes 0 bases from V and 1 base from J, and the germline ends sit 7 bases apart. Counted from cysteine to phenylalanine, this CDR3 has 14 amino acids. Only CDR3 DNA is held: 42 bases, read in frame from base 1. The germline V gene gives CDR1 as SGDLS and CDR2 as YYNGEE.